The T cell receptor beta chain described here comes from a study of IL-32 and malignant T cell survival in cutaneous lymphoma (dated by TCRdb to the early 2020s). The study in broad terms: High-throughput TCR sequencing was used to test whether the TCR Vbeta+ T cells that survived in IL-32 cultures belonged to the malignant clone rather than being benign T cells with the same Vbeta. A couple of CTCL donors were studied by high-throughput TCR sequencing, confirming IL-32beta supported malignant T cell survival in vitro.

Blood samples came from patients with leukemic cutaneous T cell lymphoma (Sezary syndrome) treated at a US cutaneous lymphoma program. Ficoll centrifugation was used to isolate peripheral blood mononuclear cells from the patients' blood. Genomic DNA was extracted with the QIAamp DNA Mini kit and was profiled by immunoSEQ with about 85-450 ng of DNA template. In its TCRdb copy, this immuneACCESS table keeps in-frame sequences only and misses some clones. Where compared with another copy, unresolved V genes explain less than half of these, and the others have no known cause. The sample profile shows approximately 2,000 clones; around 76% of them were found once. The ten largest clones capture roughly 51% of the sample. To note about this clone: The antigen this receptor binds is unknown. No base-level quality is on record; no much larger clone is a single base apart.

CDR1 SGHVS and CDR2 FQNEAQ are derived from the germline V gene. There are 16 amino acids in the CDR3, from cysteine to phenylalanine inclusive. Just the 48-base CDR3 DNA is kept, in frame starting at base 1. V is pruned by 5 bases and J by 5 bases, leaving 10 bases of the junction without a gene match. Findings and caveats that apply to the study as a whole: No exact culture duration for the TCR-sequenced samples was stated in the methods. The kinetics of enhanced malignant T cell survival in culture varied somewhat between CTCL blood donors. TCR sequencing showed that malignant T cell TCRs persisted after in vitro culture with IL-32beta. By inducing large CD14+ antigen-presenting cells that reduced apoptosis, IL-32beta appeared to support the survival of malignant T cells in vitro.

Sequencing used blood, obtained on day 0. This receptor was obtained from a human donor with cutaneous T cell lymphoma. The chain links TRBV7-8 with TRBJ2-3; a stretch of 10 junction bases matches TRBD2. The CDR3 region has the sequence CASSTGGLAGGDTQYF. The sequenced DNA: TGTGCCAGCAGCACAGGCGGCTTAGCGGGGGGAGATACGCAGTATTTT.